This TCR beta chain is from a study of CD8+ T cells in alopecia areata. Study-wide background: Tofacitinib ran for 6 to 18 months before 6 months off drug. Study-level findings and limits: Only one nonresponder was present, which leaves the link between baseline CD8+ expansion and response uncertain. Normal-skin resident alphabeta T cells also appear among scalp sample sequences.

The germline gives CDR1 SEHNR, CDR2 FQNEAQ (reference sequence). Trimming cost V 5 bases and J 4 bases, with 14 bases left between them. The CDR3 spans 14 residues. Concerning this clone: What it binds is not known.

Following extraction, RNA underwent reverse transcription to cDNA, which served as the sequencing template. Repertoires were generated with immunoSEQ multiplex PCR, while TCRdb's copy carries only in-frame clones and drops some. The sample holds around 100,000 clones, roughly 60% seen once. Treatment noted: oral pan-JAK inhibitor, 5-10 mg twice daily. The study team obtained lesional scalp punch biopsies and peripheral blood from alopecia areata patients. This sequence originates from a human donor with alopecia areata. The chain joins TRBV7-9 to TRBJ1-1; tentatively, D is TRBD1 (6 bases). The sequencing here drew on CD8+ T cells sorted from blood, taken between weeks 55 and 65, from a patient treated with tofacitinib. The CDR3 sequence is CASSVGTGITEAFF. In DNA, the CDR3 is TGTGCCAGCAGCGTAGGAACAGGGATCACTGAAGCTTTCTTT.